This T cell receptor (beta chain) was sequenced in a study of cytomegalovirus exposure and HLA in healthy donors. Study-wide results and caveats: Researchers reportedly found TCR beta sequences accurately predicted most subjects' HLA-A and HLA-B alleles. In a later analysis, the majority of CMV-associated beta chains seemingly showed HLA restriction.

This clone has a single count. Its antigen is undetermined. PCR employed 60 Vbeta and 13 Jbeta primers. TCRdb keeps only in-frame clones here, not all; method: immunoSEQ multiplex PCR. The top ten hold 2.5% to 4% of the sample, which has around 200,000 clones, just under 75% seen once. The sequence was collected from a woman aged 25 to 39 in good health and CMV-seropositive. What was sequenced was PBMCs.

Written as DNA, the CDR3 is TGTGCCAGTAGTATAGATTATTCAGGGTCTGGGGCCAACGTCCTGACTTTC. Its translation is CASSIDYSGSGANVLTF. V is TRBV19 and J is TRBJ2-6, with D tentatively TRBD1 (5 bases). CDR1 is LNHDA and CDR2 is SQIVND in the germline V gene (reference sequence). The CDR3 runs to 17 residues. V lost 0 bases, J lost 1 base, and 10 bases lay in between.